Reported below is one TCR beta chain. The antigen it recognizes is unknown. Nothing much larger sits one base from this clone, and base qualities are not available. Taken from the germline V gene, the CDR1 and CDR2 loops are SQVTM and ANQGSEA. Its CDR3 holds 11 amino acids, cysteine through phenylalanine. The retained sequence is limited to the CDR3, 33 bases, with the frame set at the first base. The V and J ends are trimmed by 5 bases and 15 bases, leaving 17 bases between them. These data belong to a study of blood T cell repertoires in COVID-19 (dated by TCRdb to 2018 to 2020). Background for the entire study: Collaborator samples came from the United States, Italy and Spain and covered acute and convalescent phases of COVID-19. The repertoires were made available in a free public database intended to serve as a resource for research on the immune response to SARS-CoV-2. Where HLA class I and class II types were available, the types were taken from metadata supplied by the sample provider, not from assay-based typing. The samples were drawn from the first 160 participants of the ongoing ImmuneRACE study and from 1,254 subjects provided by 6 global collaborators. Subjects who had been exposed to COVID-19, were actively infected with it, or had recovered from it provided the deeply sampled blood TCRbeta repertoires that made up the dataset. The prospective study material was composed of cDNA or gDNA derived from T cells, B-cell-depleted T cells, or PBMCs. Sample metadata almost always included a de-identified subject ID, COVID-19 status, age in years and sex. On the study overall, not on this receptor specifically: Clinical and demographic metadata were provided uncurated, with the amount varying by source and participant.

At one collaborating source in Seattle, patients were enrolled during active infection and were followed longitudinally through the course of disease. Each collaborating institution followed its own protocols to collect whole blood in K2EDTA tubes. For TCRbeta analysis, collaborator samples were shipped as frozen whole blood, as isolated PBMCs, or as DNA extracted from either sample type. The immunoSEQ Assay, a bias-controlled multiplex PCR, was used to amplify TCRbeta CDR3 regions from genomic DNA. As for the original processing: Nucleated cell counts per sample were estimated from amplification of reference gene primers within the assay. Sequence reads were collapsed and filtered to measure the absolute abundance of every unique TCRbeta CDR3 rearrangement. For each sample, productive Simpson clonality was calculated as the square root of Simpson's diversity index across productive rearrangements. TCRdb carries this immuneACCESS record with in-frame sequences only. Its versions omit some clonotypes, under half of them owing to an unresolved V gene in the studies checked, with the rest unexplained. Clonal size and the V and J genes are those of that table, whereas D and trimming came from the DNA. The table for this sample lists a few hundred thousand clones; roughly 89% of them were counted only once. The ten largest make up 1.8% of the sample.

The sample comprised peripheral blood. In this chain, TRBV29-1 is recombined with TRBJ2-1, with a weak D call of TRBD2 (6 bases match). The receptor was derived from a woman aged 25 to 39 with COVID-19, enrolled during active disease. The CDR3 region reads CSVSPAGMVFF. At the DNA level, the sequence is TGCAGCGTTTCCCCGGCGGGGATGGTGTTCTTC.